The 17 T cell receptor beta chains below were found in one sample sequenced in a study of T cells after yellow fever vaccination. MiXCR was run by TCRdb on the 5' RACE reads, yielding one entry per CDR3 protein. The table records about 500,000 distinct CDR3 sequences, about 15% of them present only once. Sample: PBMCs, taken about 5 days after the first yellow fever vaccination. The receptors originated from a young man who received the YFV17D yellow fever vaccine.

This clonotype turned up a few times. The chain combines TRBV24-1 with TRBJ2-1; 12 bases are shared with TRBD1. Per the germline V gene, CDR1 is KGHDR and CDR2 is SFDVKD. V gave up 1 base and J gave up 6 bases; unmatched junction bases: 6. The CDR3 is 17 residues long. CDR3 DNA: TGTGCCACCAGTGATTTACCACCGGGACAGGGGGCCAATGAGCAGTTCTTC. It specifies CATSDLPPGQGANEQFF.

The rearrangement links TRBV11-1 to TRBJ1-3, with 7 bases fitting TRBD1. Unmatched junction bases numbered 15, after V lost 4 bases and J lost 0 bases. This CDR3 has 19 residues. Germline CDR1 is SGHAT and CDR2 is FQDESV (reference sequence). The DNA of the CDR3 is TGTGCCAGCAGCTCACCCCCAACGGGACAGCCCGACTCTGGAAACACCATATATTTT. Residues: CASSSPPTGQPDSGNTIYF. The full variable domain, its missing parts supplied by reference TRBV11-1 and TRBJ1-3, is EAEVAQSPRYKITEKSQAVAFWCDPISGHATLYWYRQILGQGPELLVQFQDESVVDDSQLPKDRFSAERLKGVDSTLKIQPAELGDSAMYLCASSSPPTGQPDSGNTIYFGEGSWLTVV.

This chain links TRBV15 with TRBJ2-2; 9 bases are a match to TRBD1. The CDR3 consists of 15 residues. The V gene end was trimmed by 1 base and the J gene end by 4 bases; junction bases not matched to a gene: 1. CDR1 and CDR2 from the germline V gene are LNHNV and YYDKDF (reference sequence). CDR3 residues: CATSRGTGATGELFF. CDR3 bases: TGTGCCACCAGCAGAGGGACAGGGGCCACCGGGGAGCTGTTTTTT.

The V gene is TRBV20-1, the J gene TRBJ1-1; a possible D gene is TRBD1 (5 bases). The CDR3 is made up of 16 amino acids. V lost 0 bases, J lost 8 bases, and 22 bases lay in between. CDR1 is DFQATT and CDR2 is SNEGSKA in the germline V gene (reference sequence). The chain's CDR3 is CSARDRSIGEASEAFF. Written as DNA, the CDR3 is TGCAGTGCTAGAGATCGTTCCATAGGGGAGGCGTCCGAAGCTTTCTTT.

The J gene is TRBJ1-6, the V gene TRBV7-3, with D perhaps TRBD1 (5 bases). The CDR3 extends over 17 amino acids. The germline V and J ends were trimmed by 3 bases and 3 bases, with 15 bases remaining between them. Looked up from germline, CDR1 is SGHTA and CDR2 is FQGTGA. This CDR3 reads CASSFWDFKYYNSPLHF. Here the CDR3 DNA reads TGTGCCAGCAGCTTCTGGGACTTTAAATACTATAATTCACCCCTCCACTTT.

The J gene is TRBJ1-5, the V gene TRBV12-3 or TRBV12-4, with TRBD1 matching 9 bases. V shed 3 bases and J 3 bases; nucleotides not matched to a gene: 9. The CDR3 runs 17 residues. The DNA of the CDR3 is TGTGCCAGCAGTTTCAAACCGGGACAGGGTTCCAATCAGCCCCAGCATTTT. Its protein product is CASSFKPGQGSNQPQHF.

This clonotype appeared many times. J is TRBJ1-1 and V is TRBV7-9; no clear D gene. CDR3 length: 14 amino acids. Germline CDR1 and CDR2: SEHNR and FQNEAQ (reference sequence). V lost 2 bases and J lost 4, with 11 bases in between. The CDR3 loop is CASSLIGESTEAFF. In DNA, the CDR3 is TGTGCCAGCAGCTTAATTGGGGAGAGCACTGAAGCTTTCTTT.

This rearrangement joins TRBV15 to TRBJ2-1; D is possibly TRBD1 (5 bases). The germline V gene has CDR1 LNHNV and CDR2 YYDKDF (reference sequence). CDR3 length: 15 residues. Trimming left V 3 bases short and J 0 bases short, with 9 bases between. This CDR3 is CATSSDRSSYNEQFF. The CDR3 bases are TGTGCCACCAGCAGTGACAGAAGCTCCTACAATGAGCAGTTCTTC. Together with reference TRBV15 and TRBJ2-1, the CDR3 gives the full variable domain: DAMVIQNPRYQVTQFGKPVTLSCSQTLNHNVMYWYQQKSSQAPKLLFHYYDKDFNNEADTPDNFQSRRPNTSFCFLDIRSPGLGDTAMYLCATSSDRSSYNEQFFGPGTRLTVL.

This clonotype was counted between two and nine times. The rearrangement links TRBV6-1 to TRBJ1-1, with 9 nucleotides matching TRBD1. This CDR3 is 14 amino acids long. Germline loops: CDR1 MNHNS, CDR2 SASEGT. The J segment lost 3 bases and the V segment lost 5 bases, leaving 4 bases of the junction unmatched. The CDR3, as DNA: TGTGCCAGCAGTCCTTGGACAGGGGACACTGAAGCTTTCTTT. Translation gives CASSPWTGDTEAFF.

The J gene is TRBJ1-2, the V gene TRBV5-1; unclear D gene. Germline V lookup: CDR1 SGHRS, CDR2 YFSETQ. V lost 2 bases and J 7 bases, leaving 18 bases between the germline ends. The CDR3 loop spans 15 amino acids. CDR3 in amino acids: CASSFLGDMSGGYTF. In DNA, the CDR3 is TGCGCCAGCAGCTTCCTTGGGGATATGAGCGGTGGCTACACCTTC.

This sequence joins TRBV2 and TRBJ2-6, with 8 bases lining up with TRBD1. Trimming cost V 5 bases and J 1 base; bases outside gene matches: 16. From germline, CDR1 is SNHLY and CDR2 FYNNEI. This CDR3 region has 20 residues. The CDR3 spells CASSPGVAGGVRSGANVLTF. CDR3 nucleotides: TGTGCCAGCAGTCCCGGAGTTGCAGGGGGCGTCAGATCTGGGGCCAACGTCCTGACTTTC.

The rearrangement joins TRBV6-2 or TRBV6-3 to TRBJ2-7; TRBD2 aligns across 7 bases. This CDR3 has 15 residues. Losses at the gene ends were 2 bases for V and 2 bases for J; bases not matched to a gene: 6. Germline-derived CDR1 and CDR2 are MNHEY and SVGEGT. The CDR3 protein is CASSYIRGGTYEQYV. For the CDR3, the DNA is TGTGCCAGCAGTTACATCCGCGGGGGAACCTACGAGCAGTACGTC.

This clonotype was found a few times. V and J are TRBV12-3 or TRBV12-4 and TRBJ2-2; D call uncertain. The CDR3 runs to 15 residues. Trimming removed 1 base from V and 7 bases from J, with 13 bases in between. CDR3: CASSLVVELVGELFF. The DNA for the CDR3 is TGTGCCAGCAGTTTAGTAGTTGAGTTGGTCGGGGAGCTGTTTTTT.

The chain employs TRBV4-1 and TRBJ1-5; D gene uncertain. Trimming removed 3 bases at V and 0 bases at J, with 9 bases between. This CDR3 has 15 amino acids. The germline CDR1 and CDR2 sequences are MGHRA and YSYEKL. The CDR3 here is CASSQGFTSNQPQHF. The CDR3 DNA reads TGCGCCAGCAGCCAGGGGTTTACTAGCAATCAGCCCCAGCATTTT.

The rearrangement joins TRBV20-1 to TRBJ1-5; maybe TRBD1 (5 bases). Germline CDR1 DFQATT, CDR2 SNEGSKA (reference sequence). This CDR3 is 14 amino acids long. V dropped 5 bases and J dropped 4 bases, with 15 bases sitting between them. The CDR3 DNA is TGCAGTGCTGGCGCGGGGCTTTTGAATCAGCCCCAGCATTTT. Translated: CSAGAGLLNQPQHF.

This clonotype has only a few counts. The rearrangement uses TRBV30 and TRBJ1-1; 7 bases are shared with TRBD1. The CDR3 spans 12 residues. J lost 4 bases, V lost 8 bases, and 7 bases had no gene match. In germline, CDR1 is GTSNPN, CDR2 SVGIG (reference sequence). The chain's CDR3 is CAGDRASTEAFF. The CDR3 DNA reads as TGTGCCGGGGACAGAGCGAGCACTGAAGCTTTCTTT.

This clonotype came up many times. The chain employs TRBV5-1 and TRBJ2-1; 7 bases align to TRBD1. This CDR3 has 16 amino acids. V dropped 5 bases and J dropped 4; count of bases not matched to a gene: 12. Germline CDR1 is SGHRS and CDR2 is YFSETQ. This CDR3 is CASSRPGTVGYNEQFF. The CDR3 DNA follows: TGCGCCAGCAGTCGACCCGGGACAGTCGGTTACAATGAGCAGTTCTTC.